These T cell receptor beta chains were read from a single sample in a study of Graves' ophthalmopathy and Graves' hyperthyroidism. Using its own MiXCR run on the multiplex PCR reads, TCRdb lists one record per CDR3 protein. The sample records 900,000 to 1,200,000 distinct CDR3 sequences, about 40% being singletons. The sequenced sample was peripheral blood or thyroid tissue (not recorded which). The receptors originated from an adult man with Graves' hyperthyroidism. Each CDR3 is given with its conserved first and last residue. Fields, in order: V gene, J gene, CDR3 protein.

TRBV5-5	TRBJ1-1	CASSLKGGSWTEAFF
TRBV25-1	TRBJ1-4	CASRASDRGHGWHRYATNEKLFF
TRBV6-5	TRBJ2-5	CASSPGGWETQYF
TRBV7-9	TRBJ2-7	CASSLKGQGAYEQYF
TRBV20-1	TRBJ2-7	CSARTSGRQYEQYF
TRBV24-1	TRBJ2-2	CATTAGATGELFF
TRBV6-4	TRBJ2-7	CASRDSWTYEQYF
TRBV9	TRBJ2-3	CASSADPGTLHFTQYF
TRBV3-1	TRBJ1-4	CASSRRGADEKLFF
TRBV19	TRBJ2-7	CASSIAETYEQYF
TRBV5-5	TRBJ2-7	CASREEGQVAYEQYF